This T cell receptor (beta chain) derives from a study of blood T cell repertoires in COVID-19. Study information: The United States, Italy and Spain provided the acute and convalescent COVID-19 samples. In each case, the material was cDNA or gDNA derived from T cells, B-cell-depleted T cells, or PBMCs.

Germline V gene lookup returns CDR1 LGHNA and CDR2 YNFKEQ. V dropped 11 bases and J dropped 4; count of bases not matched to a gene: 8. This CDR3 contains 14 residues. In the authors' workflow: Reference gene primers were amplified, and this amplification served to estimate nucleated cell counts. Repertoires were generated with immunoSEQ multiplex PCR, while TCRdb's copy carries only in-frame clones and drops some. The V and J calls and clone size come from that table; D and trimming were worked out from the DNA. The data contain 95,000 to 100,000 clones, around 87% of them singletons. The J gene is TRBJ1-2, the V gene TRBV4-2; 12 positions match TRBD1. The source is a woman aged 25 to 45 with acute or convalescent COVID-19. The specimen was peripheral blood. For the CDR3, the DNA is TGTGCCTCCGGGACAGGGGGCTTAGGCTATGGCTACACCTTC. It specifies CASGTGGLGYGYTF.